Detailed here is one T cell receptor (beta chain). This clonotype was found many times. The clone's antigen remains unknown. It has no much larger one-base neighbor in the sample; base qualities were not kept. The library came from RT-PCR. Sequencing used an Illumina HiSeq 2500. TCRdb's own reprocessing of the public reads used fastp at Q25 and MiXCR and kept productive beta chains. Rows are combined by CDR3 protein, so each entry shows the most common genes and DNA. Within this sample are 610,000 or so distinct CDR3 sequences, with 11% to 15% of them counted one time only. The top ten clonotypes cover approximately 12% of the sample. V is cut by 4 bases and J by 4 bases, and the space between the germline ends is 14 bases. There are 15 amino acids in the CDR3, from cysteine to phenylalanine inclusive. The retained sequence is limited to the CDR3, 45 bases, with the frame set at the first base. This record belongs to a study of response to subunit inactivated influenza vaccine listed by TCRdb under 2018. Regarding the research as a whole: Deep quantitative profiling of the T cell receptor repertoire was used in the study to follow responses to a trivalent subunit inactivated influenza vaccine.

The paper as a whole reports these results and caveats: The authors proposed that each seasonal influenza vaccination may bring in only a limited number of new T cells.

The chain couples TRBV12-3 or TRBV12-4 to TRBJ2-4; a tentative D match to TRBD2 spans 6 bases. This clonotype originated in a man in his forties or fifties who received an inactivated influenza vaccine. Donor details come from another sample of the same person, matched by shared clones. The specimen comprised PBMCs from blood, sampled roughly 12 days after vaccination. Here the CDR3 is given as CASSSPLSGKNIQYF. The base sequence is TGTGCCAGCAGTTCCCCCCTTAGCGGAAAAAACATTCAGTACTTC.